This TCR beta chain appears in the sequencing data of a study of identical twins. The CDR3 contains 15 residues. Germline trimming cut 5 bases from V and 1 base from J; bases unmatched to any gene: 8. Germline loops: CDR1 DFQATT, CDR2 SNEGSKA (reference sequence). A single record per CDR3 protein comes from TCRdb applying MiXCR to the 5' RACE reads. The sample lists about 660,000 distinct CDR3 sequences; roughly 8% were seen once. This clonotype was counted a few times. These same records also appear under a second study, on yellow fever vaccine responses in identical twins.

The sequenced sample was PBMCs. V and J are TRBV20-1 and TRBJ2-4; 7 bases match TRBD1. This sequence originates from a young woman in good health. The CDR3 is CSARQGVQAKNIQYF. CDR3 bases: TGCAGTGCTCGCCAGGGGGTGCAGGCCAAAAACATTCAGTACTTC.